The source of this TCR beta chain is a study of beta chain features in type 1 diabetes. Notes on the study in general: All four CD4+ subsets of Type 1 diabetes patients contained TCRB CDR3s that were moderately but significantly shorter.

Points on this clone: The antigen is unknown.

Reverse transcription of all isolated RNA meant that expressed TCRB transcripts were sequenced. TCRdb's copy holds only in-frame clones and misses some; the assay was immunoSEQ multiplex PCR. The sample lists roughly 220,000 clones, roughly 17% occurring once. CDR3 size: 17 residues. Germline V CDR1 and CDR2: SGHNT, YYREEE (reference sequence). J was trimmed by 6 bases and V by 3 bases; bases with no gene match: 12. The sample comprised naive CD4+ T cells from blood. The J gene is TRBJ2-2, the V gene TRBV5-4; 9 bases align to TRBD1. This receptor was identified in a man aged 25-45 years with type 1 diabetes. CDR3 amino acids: CASSSPLKGTGPGELFF. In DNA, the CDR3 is TGTGCCAGCAGCTCACCTCTTAAGGGGACAGGGCCCGGGGAGCTGTTTTTT.